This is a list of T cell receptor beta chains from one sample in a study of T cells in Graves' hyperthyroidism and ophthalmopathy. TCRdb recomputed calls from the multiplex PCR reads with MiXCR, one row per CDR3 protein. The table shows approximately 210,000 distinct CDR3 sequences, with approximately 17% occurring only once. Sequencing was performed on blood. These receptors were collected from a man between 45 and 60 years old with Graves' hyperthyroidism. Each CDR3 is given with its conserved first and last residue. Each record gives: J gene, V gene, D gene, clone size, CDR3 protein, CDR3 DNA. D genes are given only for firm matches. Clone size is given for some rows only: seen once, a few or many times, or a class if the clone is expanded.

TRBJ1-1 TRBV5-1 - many CASAPSGAPNTEAFF TGCGCCAGCGCCCCCTCCGGGGCCCCTAACACTGAAGCTTTCTTT
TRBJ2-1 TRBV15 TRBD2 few CATSRESSLTSGDYNEQFF TGTGCCACCAGCAGAGAATCGTCATTAACTAGCGGGGACTACAATGAGCAGTTCTTC
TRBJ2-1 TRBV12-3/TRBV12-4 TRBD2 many CASQGASGSDEQFF TGTGCCAGCCAAGGGGCTAGCGGGAGTGATGAGCAGTTCTTC
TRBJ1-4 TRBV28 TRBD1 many CASSPDREVDLWEKLFF TGTGCCAGCAGTCCGGACAGGGAGGTTGACCTTTGGGAAAAACTGTTTTTT
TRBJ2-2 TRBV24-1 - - CATTPRTPRVGELFF TGTGCCACTACTCCCCGTACGCCTCGGGTCGGGGAGCTGTTTTTT
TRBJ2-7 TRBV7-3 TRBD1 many CASSLGQGEYEQYF TGTGCCAGCAGCTTAGGACAGGGCGAGTACGAGCAGTACTTC
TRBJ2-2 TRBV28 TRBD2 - CASSPLAGGTGELFF TGTGCCAGCAGTCCCTTAGCGGGAGGAACCGGGGAGCTGTTTTTT
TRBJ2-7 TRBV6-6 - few CASSYSGTLDQYF TGTGCCAGCAGTTACTCGGGGACATTAGATCAGTACTTC
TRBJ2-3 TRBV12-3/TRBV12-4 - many CASSPSGAGTDTQYF TGTGCCAGCAGTCCGAGCGGAGCCGGCACAGATACGCAGTATTTT
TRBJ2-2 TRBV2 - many CASSEARGLGELFF TGTGCCAGCAGTGAAGCGCGAGGGCTCGGGGAGCTGTTTTTT
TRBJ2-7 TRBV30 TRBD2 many CAWSRPTTSGIYEQYF TGTGCCTGGAGTCGCCCTACAACTAGCGGAATCTACGAGCAGTACTTC
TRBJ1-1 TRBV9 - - CASSVEGRATEAFF TGTGCCAGCAGCGTAGAAGGCAGGGCCACTGAAGCTTTCTTT
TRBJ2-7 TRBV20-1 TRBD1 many CSARSIGTGTYEQYF TGCAGTGCTAGAAGCATAGGGACAGGGACCTACGAGCAGTACTTC
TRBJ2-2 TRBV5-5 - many CASSPAGQPNTGELFF TGTGCCAGCAGCCCCGCGGGGCAGCCGAACACCGGGGAGCTGTTTTTT
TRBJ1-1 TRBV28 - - CASSHEDGHIEAFF TGTGCCAGCAGTCATGAGGACGGTCACATTGAAGCTTTCTTT
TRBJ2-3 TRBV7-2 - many CASNTDRTDTQYF TGTGCCAGCAATACGGACCGCACAGATACGCAGTATTTT